The rows below give T cell receptor beta chains drawn from one sample of a study of T cells expressing NK-cell markers. For each CDR3 protein, TCRdb gives one entry from its re-call of the 5' RACE reads, without DNA. This listing includes 20,000 or so distinct CDR3 sequences. Sequenced input: blood T cells: a sorted CD56 or NKG2C T cell subset, CD4+ or CD8+ T cells, or bulk PBMC T cells (not recorded which). Receptor source: a man between 18 and 69 years old in good health. The CDR3 runs from the conserved cysteine through the conserved F or W. Each record gives: V gene, J gene, CDR3 protein.

>TRBV12-3/TRBV12-4|TRBJ1-5
CASSSGQGGQPQHF
>TRBV5-1|TRBJ2-7
CASSLGLGQGLVEQYF
>TRBV4-2|TRBJ1-5
CASSQDPQGGNQPQHF
>TRBV4-3|TRBJ2-3
CASSQVYGASTDTQYF
>TRBV11-2|TRBJ1-1
CASSPRTGWTEAFF
>TRBV19|TRBJ2-5
CASSTDSLQETQYF
>TRBV12-3/TRBV12-4|TRBJ2-1
CASSPLGGGLRNEQFF
>TRBV7-2|TRBJ2-7
CASSLYRVSYEQYF
>TRBV6-2/TRBV6-3|TRBJ2-1
CASSYSGLAGGPHNEQFF
>TRBV7-2|TRBJ2-7
CASSLYGSTYEQYF
>TRBV12-3/TRBV12-4|TRBJ2-7
CASSLSPLSGSHYEQYF